Following are 14 T cell receptor beta chains from one sample sequenced in a study of neoadjuvant anti-PD-1 for oral cavity cancer. Measured with immunoSEQ multiplex PCR; TCRdb has only the in-frame clones, and not every one. This sample yields around 30,000 clones, of which around nine tenths are seen a single time; roughly 3.6% belongs to the top ten. Here the sequenced sample was PBMCs, taken before nivolumab (anti-PD-1) treatment. Receptors were obtained from a person between 40 and 80 years old with oral cavity squamous cell carcinoma.

The chain combines TRBV15 with TRBJ1-6; D is perhaps TRBD1 (5 bases). V lost 6 bases and J lost 13, with 19 bases in between. CDR3 length equals 14 residues. Germline V gene lookup returns CDR1 LNHNV and CDR2 YYDKDF (reference sequence). The CDR3 DNA follows: TGTGCCACCAGTCTCGTTGGGGCCACAGTTCCCCTCCACTTT. Translated: CATSLVGATVPLHF.

This chain uses TRBV6-1 with TRBJ1-6, with 7 nucleotides matching TRBD1. The V and J ends lost 3 bases and 11 bases, in that order; junction bases with no gene match: 4. The V gene's germline CDR1 is MNHNS and CDR2 SASEGT. The CDR3 runs 13 residues. The CDR3 sequence: CASSEGQTTPLHF. CDR3 DNA: TGTGCCAGCAGTGAGGGACAGACGACACCCCTCCACTTT.

The chain has TRBV10-3 and TRBJ2-3; possible D gene TRBD1, 5 bases. The V gene lost 6 bases and the J gene lost 0 bases, with 13 bases spanning the gap. The germline V gene encodes CDR1 ENHRY and CDR2 SYGVKD. The CDR3 extends over 15 amino acids. CDR3 region: CAISRIRESTDTQYF. The CDR3 DNA follows: TGTGCCATCAGCCGCATCAGGGAAAGCACAGATACGCAGTATTTT.

This chain joins TRBV14 and TRBJ2-2, with TRBD1 matching over 8 bases. Trimming removed 4 bases from V and 6 bases from J; junction bases left unmatched: 7. CDR3 size: 15 residues. Germline-derived CDR1 and CDR2 are SGHDN and FVKESK. CDR3 DNA: TGTGCCAGCAGCCGCCGGACAGGGCGACCCGGGGAGCTGTTTTTT. Its translation is CASSRRTGRPGELFF.

V gene TRBV19 combines with J gene TRBJ1-4, with 11 bases identical to TRBD1. This CDR3 has 16 residues. The trim removed 3 bases at V and 4 bases at J, leaving 4 bases unmatched. Germline CDR1 and CDR2: LNHDA and SQIVND (reference sequence). In DNA, the CDR3 is TGTGCCAGTAGTATCGGACAGGGGGCCATTAATGAAAAACTGTTTTTT. Its translation: CASSIGQGAINEKLFF.

The chain is built from TRBV4-2 and TRBJ1-2; TRBD1 is a possible D gene (6 bases). Germline V gene lookup returns CDR1 LGHNA and CDR2 YNFKEQ. This CDR3 has 19 amino acids. Trimming took 0 bases from V and 3 from J, leaving 23 bases between them. The CDR3 sequence: CASSQDRTFLGGGDYGYTF. The CDR3 nucleotides read TGTGCCAGCAGCCAAGATCGAACATTTTTAGGGGGGGGTGACTATGGCTACACCTTC.

The chain links TRBV9 to TRBJ2-1; D is ambiguous. V dropped 1 base and J dropped 8 bases, with 16 bases sitting between them. Germline V gene lookup returns CDR1 SGDLS and CDR2 YYNGEE. The CDR3 is made up of 15 amino acids. CDR3 sequence: CASSVFTGLQYEQFF. The CDR3 DNA is TGTGCCAGCAGCGTATTTACGGGCTTACAATATGAGCAGTTCTTC.

The rearrangement joins TRBV19 to TRBJ1-6; the D gene is possibly TRBD1 (5 bases). The CDR3 has 14 amino acids. V lost 6 bases and J 9 bases, leaving 15 bases between the germline ends. Germline lookup yields CDR1 LNHDA and CDR2 SQIVND (reference sequence). CDR3: CASRPGGSGSPLHF. CDR3 nucleotides: TGTGCCAGTAGGCCCGGGGGATCTGGTTCACCCCTCCACTTT.

The DNA of the CDR3 is TGCGCCAGCAGCCAAGACAGAATTAGCACAGATACGCAGTATTTT. As protein: CASSQDRISTDTQYF. The gene calls are TRBV4-3 and TRBJ2-3, with D unresolved. The V end was cut by 0 bases, the J end by 0 bases, with 7 bases between. Germline CDR1 is LGHNA and CDR2 is YSLEER. The CDR3 contains 15 residues.

The chain links TRBV28 to TRBJ2-5, with D possibly TRBD1 on 5 matching bases. Germline CDR1 MDHEN, CDR2 SYDVKM. CDR3 length: 18 residues. V lost 6 bases to trimming and J lost 3 bases, with 26 bases between them. Written as DNA, the CDR3 is TGTGCCAGCAGCTTACCCATCGGACAAGGCTTGAACAAAGAGACCCAGTACTTC. It codes for CASSLPIGQGLNKETQYF.

The genes are TRBV27 and TRBJ1-6; a weak D match, TRBD1 (5 bases). The germline gives CDR1 MNHEY, CDR2 SMNVEV (reference sequence). The CDR3 totals 20 residues. Trimming took off 0 bases at V and 3 bases at J, with 21 bases between the two ends. CDR3 residues: CASSLSQDTQAGRYNSPLHF. The CDR3 DNA reads TGTGCCAGCAGTTTATCCCAGGACACCCAGGCCGGGCGCTATAATTCACCCCTCCACTTT.

This chain links TRBV5-1 with TRBJ1-1; D is ambiguous. CDR1 and CDR2 (germline): SGHRS, YFSETQ. V was trimmed by 1 base and J by 3 bases, leaving 7 bases between them. This CDR3 has 13 amino acids. The CDR3 nucleotides read TGCGCCAGCAGCTTGACGGCGGACACTGAAGCTTTCTTT. Its translation is CASSLTADTEAFF.

The CDR3 here is CAISESLTGASLGAFF. CDR3 in DNA: TGTGCCATCAGTGAGTCGTTGACAGGGGCAAGCCTTGGGGCTTTCTTT. V is TRBV10-3 and J is TRBJ1-1; 8 bases match TRBD1. Trimming removed 0 bases from V and 11 bases from J; junction bases left unmatched: 14. This CDR3 region has 16 residues. The germline gives CDR1 ENHRY, CDR2 SYGVKD.

The rearrangement joins TRBV5-1 to TRBJ2-1; D not certain. The CDR3 is 11 residues long. The V and J ends lost 0 bases and 8 bases respectively, with 3 bases between them. The germline CDR1 and CDR2 sequences are SGHRS and YFSETQ. CDR3 sequence (DNA): TGCGCCAGCAGCTTGGGTCATGAGCAGTTCTTC. Protein: CASSLGHEQFF. The full variable domain, with the rest looked up from reference TRBV5-1 and TRBJ2-1, is KAGVTQTPRYLIKTRGQQVTLSCSPISGHRSVSWYQQTPGQGLQFLFEYFSETQRNKGNFPGRFSGRQFSNSRSEMNVSTLELGDSALYLCASSLGHEQFFGPGTRLTVL.